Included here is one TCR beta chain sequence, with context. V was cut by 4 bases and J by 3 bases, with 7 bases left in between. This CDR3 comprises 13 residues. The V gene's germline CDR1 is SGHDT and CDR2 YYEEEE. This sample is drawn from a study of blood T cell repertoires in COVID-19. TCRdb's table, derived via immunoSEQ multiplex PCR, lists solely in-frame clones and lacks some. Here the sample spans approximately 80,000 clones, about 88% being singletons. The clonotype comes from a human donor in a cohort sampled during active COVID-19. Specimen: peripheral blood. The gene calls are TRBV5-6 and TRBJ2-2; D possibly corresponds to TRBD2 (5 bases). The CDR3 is CASSPGYTGELFF. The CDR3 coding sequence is TGTGCCAGCAGCCCGGGGTACACCGGGGAGCTGTTTTTT.